The 27 T cell receptor beta chains reported below all come from one sample, sequenced in a study of pediatric ulcerative colitis. TCRdb's table, derived via immunoSEQ multiplex PCR, lists solely in-frame clones and lacks some. The sample records around 13,000 clones, 70% to 80% being singletons. Rectal tissue came from one to two pinch biopsies taken at colonoscopy. The specimen sequenced was gut tissue. These receptor sequences come from a boy aged 10-17 years who was a control in a study of pediatric ulcerative colitis.

V is TRBV29-1 and J is TRBJ2-7; 10 bases line up with TRBD2. Losses at the gene ends were 6 bases for V and 0 bases for J; bases not matched to a gene: 2. The germline gives CDR1 SQVTM, CDR2 ANQGSEA. This CDR3 is 13 amino acids long. Written as DNA, the CDR3 is TGCAGCGTGGTAGCGGGAGGCTCCTACGAGCAGTACTTC. Its protein is CSVVAGGSYEQYF.

The V call is TRBV30, the J call TRBJ1-2; a possible D gene is TRBD1 (6 bases). The CDR3 is 13 residues long. Trimming took 0 bases from V and 4 from J, leaving 9 bases between them. The germline CDR1 and CDR2 sequences are GTSNPN and SVGIG (reference sequence). The CDR3 sequence: CAWSVGTSYGYTF. CDR3 sequence (DNA): TGTGCCTGGAGTGTGGGGACAAGCTATGGCTACACCTTC. The complete variable domain, with remaining parts taken from reference TRBV30 and TRBJ1-2, reads SQTIHQWPATLVQPVGSPLSLECTVEGTSNPNLYWYRQAAGRGLQLLFYSVGIGQISSEVPQNLSASRPQDRQFILSSKKLLLSDSGFYLCAWSVGTSYGYTFGSGTRLTVV.

Note on this clone: A junction end diverges from the germline sequence, so it may reflect a read error. J is TRBJ1-3 and V is TRBV7-7, with D perhaps matching TRBD1 (5 bases). Germline V lookup: CDR1 SSHAT, CDR2 FNYEAQ (reference sequence). The CDR3 has 14 amino acids. The CDR3 protein is CASSLAGFGNTIYF. CDR3 nucleotides: TGTGCTAGCAGCTTAGCAGGGTTTGGAAACACCATATATTTT.

V is TRBV5-5 and J is TRBJ1-2; no firm D call. The CDR3 consists of 17 residues. CDR1 and CDR2 (germline): SGHKS, YYEKEE (reference sequence). Trimming took 1 base from V and 0 from J, leaving 16 bases between them. The CDR3 nucleotides are TGTGCCAGCAGCTTGATCTTCCGGACGGAGACTAACTATGGCTACACCTTC. Amino acids: CASSLIFRTETNYGYTF.

This chain connects TRBV11-3 to TRBJ2-1; maybe TRBD1 (6 bases). The V gene's germline CDR1 is SGHNT and CDR2 YENEEA. V lost 5 bases to trimming and J lost 10 bases, with 9 bases between them. The CDR3 consists of 11 residues. The CDR3 reads CASSLDREQFF. As DNA, the CDR3 is TGTGCCAGCAGCCTCGACAGGGAGCAGTTCTTC.

To note about this clone: Its ends do not fully match the called genes, so a read error is possible. The rearrangement joins TRBV18 to TRBJ2-1; weak D call: TRBD2 (5 bases). This CDR3 has 15 amino acids. Germline V CDR1 and CDR2: KGHSH, LQKENI. CDR3 nucleotide sequence: TGTGCCAGCTCCCCACCGGGCGGGTCTGGGTTTGAGCAGTTCTTC. It codes for CASSPPGGSGFEQFF.

The rearrangement joins TRBV2 to TRBJ2-7; no definite D call. Germline V gene lookup returns CDR1 SNHLY and CDR2 FYNNEI. The CDR3 has 14 residues. V was trimmed by 4 bases and J by 8 bases, leaving 18 bases between them. The CDR3, as DNA: TGTGCCAGCAGTGTGGCGACACCGTCCGAAAAGCAGTACGTC. The encoded protein is CASSVATPSEKQYV.

In this sample, this clone turned up a few times. The rearrangement uses TRBV29-1 and TRBJ2-2, with 7 bases matching TRBD1. The CDR3 is 14 amino acids. Germline V gene data show CDR1 as SQVTM and CDR2 as ANQGSEA. The trim removed 3 bases at V and 1 base at J, leaving 2 bases unmatched. The CDR3 sequence is CSVERQGNTGELFF. In DNA, the CDR3 is TGCAGCGTTGAGAGACAGGGGAACACCGGGGAGCTGTTTTTT.

The chain links TRBV6-1 to TRBJ1-5, with 10 positions matching TRBD1. J lost 5 bases, V lost 6 bases, and 7 bases had no gene match. Germline CDR1 MNHNS, CDR2 SASEGT. The CDR3 sequence is 15 residues long. CDR3 nucleotides: TGTGCCAGCAGATTGACAGGGGGCATCGATCAGCCCCAGCATTTT. Its translation: CASRLTGGIDQPQHF.

The rearrangement uses TRBV6-5 and TRBJ2-7; D is undetermined. The V gene's germline CDR1 is MNHEY and CDR2 SVGAGI. Trimming took 6 bases from V and 7 from J, leaving 16 bases between them. The CDR3 contains 13 residues. The CDR3 loop is CASRSGPHAEQYV. CDR3 coding DNA: TGTGCCAGCAGATCCGGGCCCCACGCGGAGCAGTACGTC.

As for this clone: A read error may account for a junction end that differs from germline. The rearrangement joins TRBV29-1 to TRBJ1-5; D may be TRBD1 (5 bases). This CDR3 is 13 amino acids long. The germline V gene encodes CDR1 SQVTM and CDR2 ANQGSEA. CDR3 sequence (DNA): TGCAGCGTTCAAGACAGTAGCAATCAGCCCCAGCATTTT. Residues: CSVQDSSNQPQHF.

This sequence joins TRBV2 and TRBJ1-2, with D tentatively TRBD1 (6 bases). The germline V gene has CDR1 SNHLY and CDR2 FYNNEI. The CDR3 covers 15 residues. Trimming removed 4 bases from V and 5 bases from J, with 17 bases in between. The CDR3 nucleotides are TGTGCCAGCAGTGGTCTACAGGGACGTCATTATGGCTACACCTTC. Protein product: CASSGLQGRHYGYTF.

This clone was counted a few times. This chain joins TRBV7-3 and TRBJ2-5; D is perhaps TRBD2 (6 bases). The germline CDR1 and CDR2 sequences are SGHTA and FQGTGA. The CDR3 is made up of 14 amino acids. Trimming removed 2 bases from V and 5 bases from J, with 12 bases in between. The CDR3 protein is CASSLHRESETQYF. The CDR3 DNA sequence: TGTGCCAGCAGCTTACATCGGGAGTCTGAGACCCAGTACTTC.

V is TRBV28 and J is TRBJ2-5; D uncertain. Deletions cut 3 bases from V and 3 bases from J, with 20 bases between. CDR3 size: 17 residues. Looked up from germline, CDR1 is MDHEN and CDR2 is SYDVKM. In DNA form, the CDR3 reads TGTGCCAGCAGTTTTCCCCGAGAAGGGATGGCGAAAGAGACCCAGTACTTC. Translation: CASSFPREGMAKETQYF. Together with reference TRBV28 and TRBJ2-5, the CDR3 gives the full variable domain: DVKVTQSSRYLVKRTGEKVFLECVQDMDHENMFWYRQDPGLGLRLIYFSYDVKMKEKGDIPEGYSVSREKKERFSLILESASTNQTSMYLCASSFPREGMAKETQYFGPGTRLLVL.

CDR3 nucleotide sequence: TGTGCCAGCTCACGAGGACAGGGGGTTAATGAGCAGTTCTTC. It encodes CASSRGQGVNEQFF. The chain uses TRBV18 and TRBJ2-1, with 10 bases matching TRBD1. Trimming removed 4 bases from V and 7 bases from J; junction bases left unmatched: 4. Germline CDR1 reads KGHSH; CDR2 reads LQKENI. This CDR3 comprises 14 residues.

The chain combines TRBV30 with TRBJ2-5, with D possibly TRBD2 on 6 matching bases. The CDR3 covers 13 residues. Germline V gene lookup returns CDR1 GTSNPN and CDR2 SVGIG (reference sequence). The chain's CDR3 is CAYGLRAGETQYF. Written as DNA, the CDR3 is TGTGCTTATGGACTAAGAGCGGGAGAGACCCAGTACTTC.

This CDR3 reads CASSGWRVGLTDTQYF. The CDR3 DNA is TGTGCCAGCAGTGGCTGGCGGGTGGGTCTCACAGATACGCAGTATTTT. The chain employs TRBV2 and TRBJ2-3; tentative D call: TRBD2 (5 bases). Trimming left V 4 bases short and J 2 bases short, with 16 bases between. Germline V gene sequence: CDR1 SNHLY, CDR2 FYNNEI. This CDR3 comprises 16 residues.

Within the sample, this clone is medium-sized. CDR3 loop: CASSDSSAPTDTQYF. Written as DNA, the CDR3 is TGTGCCAGCAGTGACTCCTCAGCGCCCACAGATACGCAGTATTTT. The chain employs TRBV6-4 and TRBJ2-3; D remains unclear. The CDR3 sequence is 15 residues long. Germline V gene lookup returns CDR1 MRHNA and CDR2 SNTAGT. Deletions cut 0 bases from V and 2 bases from J, with 9 bases between.

This clone was seen only a few times. The chain links TRBV19 to TRBJ2-2; TRBD2 might be the D (5 bases). The V end lost 4 bases, the J end lost 6 bases, and 12 bases lay between the germline ends. CDR1 is LNHDA, CDR2 SQIVND, per germline (reference sequence). The CDR3 has 14 residues. CDR3 nucleotide sequence: TGTGCCAGTAGTACCCTACTAGACGCCGGGGAGCTGTTTTTT. This codes for CASSTLLDAGELFF.

The gene calls are TRBV19 and TRBJ2-3; no definite D call. This CDR3 comprises 14 residues. Per germline, CDR1 LNHDA and CDR2 SQIVND (reference sequence). V lost 1 base and J lost 0, with 5 bases in between. Here the CDR3 reads CASSIGSSTDTQYF. CDR3 nucleotides: TGTGCCAGTAGTATAGGATCAAGCACAGATACGCAGTATTTT.

V is TRBV5-6 and J is TRBJ1-2; TRBD1 is a possible D gene (5 bases). V lost 3 bases and J 6 bases, leaving 21 bases between the germline ends. This CDR3 contains 16 residues. CDR1 and CDR2 from the germline V gene are SGHDT and YYEEEE. The CDR3 DNA is TGTGCCAGCAGCTCGCTGAACTTGGGGGGGAAGGATGGCTACACCTTC. Its translation: CASSSLNLGGKDGYTF.

V gene TRBV5-5 combines with J gene TRBJ1-1; D is uncertain. This CDR3 comprises 14 residues. Trimming stripped 0 bases from V and 4 bases from J, with 10 bases between. CDR1 and CDR2 from the germline V gene are SGHKS and YYEKEE (reference sequence). The CDR3 bases are TGTGCCAGCAGCTTGGAGGTACCCGGCACTGAAGCTTTCTTT. As protein: CASSLEVPGTEAFF.

This clone was recorded only once. J is TRBJ2-5 and V is TRBV9; TRBD2 aligns across 9 bases. V lost 2 bases, J lost 3 bases, and 5 bases stayed unmatched. Germline CDR1 SGDLS, CDR2 YYNGEE. The CDR3 is 15 residues long. The CDR3 coding sequence is TGTGCCAGCAGCGTTCAGACTAGCGGAGAAGAGACCCAGTACTTC. Protein sequence: CASSVQTSGEETQYF.

The chain recombines TRBV6-1 with TRBJ2-5, with D unresolved. Trimming took off 4 bases at V and 3 bases at J, with 6 bases between the two ends. The germline gives CDR1 MNHNS, CDR2 SASEGT. The CDR3 extends over 12 amino acids. The CDR3: CASSAGKETQYF. The CDR3 DNA sequence: TGTGCCAGCAGTGCTGGGAAAGAGACCCAGTACTTC.

The rearrangement links TRBV25-1 to TRBJ1-3, with a tentative D call TRBD1 (5 bases). Germline V lookup: CDR1 MGHDK, CDR2 SYGVNS. Trimming stripped 4 bases from V and 8 bases from J, with 12 bases between. CDR3 length equals 13 residues. This CDR3 is CASSGQHRDTIYF. The CDR3 DNA reads as TGTGCCAGCAGTGGACAGCATAGGGACACCATATATTTT.

The chain combines TRBV7-8 with TRBJ2-3, with 8 bases aligning to TRBD1. The germline CDR1 and CDR2 sequences are SGHVS and FQNEAQ. This CDR3 region has 16 residues. V shed 5 bases, J shed 5 bases, and the junction held 12 bases outside the gene matches. The CDR3 loop is CASSPTAGGAGDTQYF. As DNA, the CDR3 is TGTGCCAGCAGCCCCACGGCAGGGGGCGCAGGAGATACGCAGTATTTT.

The J gene is TRBJ2-5, the V gene TRBV14; 8 nucleotides align to TRBD2. V gave up 0 bases and J gave up 4 bases; unmatched junction bases: 13. The CDR3 is 18 residues long. Germline V gene data show CDR1 as SGHDN and CDR2 as FVKESK. The CDR3 spells CASSQERLVVAGRETQYF. The CDR3 nucleotides read TGTGCCAGCAGCCAAGAGCGCCTCGTCGTAGCGGGGAGAGAGACCCAGTACTTC.